The rows below give T cell receptor beta chains drawn from one sample of a study of blood T cell repertoires in COVID-19. Sequenced by immunoSEQ multiplex PCR; TCRdb stores in-frame clones only, minus some. The table has 190,000 or so clones, around 94% seen once. The material sequenced was peripheral blood. These receptors all stem from a man aged 25 to 40 with COVID-19, enrolled during active disease. The CDR3 runs from the conserved cysteine through the conserved F or W. A D gene is named only where the DNA matches it firmly. Some rows mark clone size as missing; the rest say once, few, many or name a class of expanded clone.

v_call	d_call	cdr3_length	j_call	clone_size	cdr3_nt	cdr3_aa
TRBV18	NA	15	TRBJ1-1	NA	TGTGCCAGCTCACCTCGGGAGGGGGTCGACACTGAAGCTTTCTTT	CASSPREGVDTEAFF
TRBV6-6	TRBD1	14	TRBJ1-2	NA	TGTGCCAGCAGCCATTCGGGGACAGACTCTGGCTACACCTTC	CASSHSGTDSGYTF
TRBV4-1	TRBD2	14	TRBJ2-3	NA	TGCGCCAGCAGCCAAACCCTAGCGGTAGATACGCAGTATTTT	CASSQTLAVDTQYF
TRBV4-1	NA	16	TRBJ2-1	NA	TGCGCCAGCAGCCAAGATCCCGGAGAGTCCTACAATGAGCAGTTCTTC	CASSQDPGESYNEQFF
TRBV28	NA	15	TRBJ1-4	NA	TGTGCCAGCAGATCCGGGACTTGGAGGGGTGAAAAACTGTTTTTT	CASRSGTWRGEKLFF
TRBV6-1	TRBD2	15	TRBJ2-1	NA	TGTGCCAGCAGTGAACCGGGACTAGCGTTAAATGAGCAGTTCTTC	CASSEPGLALNEQFF
TRBV7-3	TRBD2	21	TRBJ2-2	NA	TGTGCCAGCAGCCCAAACATCCGCGGGGTAGCGGGGGGCCCGAACACCGGGGAGCTGTTTTTT	CASSPNIRGVAGGPNTGELFF
TRBV14	TRBD1	13	TRBJ1-2	NA	TGTGCCAGCAGCTGGGGACAGAACTATGGCTACACCTTC	CASSWGQNYGYTF
TRBV28	NA	18	TRBJ1-5	NA	TGTGCCAGCAGTTTCCCCAGGATTGGACAGAGTTACAATCAGCCCCAGCATTTT	CASSFPRIGQSYNQPQHF
TRBV10-3	NA	14	TRBJ1-2	NA	TGTGCCATCAGTGAGTGGGGGGGGGCTCAAGGCTACACCTTC	CAISEWGGAQGYTF
TRBV14	NA	15	TRBJ2-1	NA	TGTGCCAGCAGCCCACGATGGGGGGTAGACAATGAGCAGTTCTTC	CASSPRWGVDNEQFF
TRBV30	NA	15	TRBJ1-2	NA	TGTGCCTGGAGTGTGGGGGGGCCTTCCAACTATGGCTACACCTTC	CAWSVGGPSNYGYTF
TRBV2	NA	16	TRBJ2-1	NA	TGTGCCAGCAGGATGGGGGCCTTAATCACCTACAATGAGCAGTTCTTC	CASRMGALITYNEQFF
TRBV7-9	NA	14	TRBJ1-1	NA	TGTGCCAGCAGCTTCGAGGAGACGAACACTGAAGCTTTCTTT	CASSFEETNTEAFF
TRBV19	TRBD1	14	TRBJ2-5	NA	TGTGCCAGTAGTACACAGGGGGCGTGGGAGACCCAGTACTTC	CASSTQGAWETQYF
TRBV5-6	TRBD1	14	TRBJ1-1	NA	TGTGCCAGCAGAAGACAGGGGGCAAACACTGAAGCTTTCTTT	CASRRQGANTEAFF
TRBV3-1/TRBV3-2	NA	14	TRBJ2-5	NA	TGTGCCAGCAGCCCGAGGACAGAGGGGGAGACCCAGTACTTC	CASSPRTEGETQYF
TRBV6-5	TRBD1	15	TRBJ1-5	NA	TGTGCCAGCAGAACGGGACAGGGGGGAAATCAGCCCCAGCATTTT	CASRTGQGGNQPQHF
TRBV6-1	TRBD1	16	TRBJ1-5	NA	TGTGCCAGCAGTGACCGAGACAGGGGAGGAAATCAGCCCCAGCATTTT	CASSDRDRGGNQPQHF
TRBV19	NA	15	TRBJ1-5	NA	TGTGCCAGTAGTATAGATACAGGGACGGGTCAGCCCCAGCATTTT	CASSIDTGTGQPQHF
TRBV9	NA	14	TRBJ1-1	NA	TGTGCCAGCAGCGTAGCGGGGGACTCAACTGAAGCTTTCTTT	CASSVAGDSTEAFF
TRBV6-5	NA	12	TRBJ2-3	NA	TGTGCCAGCGGAGCTCACACAGATACGCAGTATTTT	CASGAHTDTQYF
TRBV30	NA	14	TRBJ1-1	NA	TGTGCCTGGAACTCGGGACTCGTTAACACTGAAGCTTTCTTT	CAWNSGLVNTEAFF
TRBV30	NA	12	TRBJ2-1	NA	TGTGCCTGGGTCCCCTCCCAGGGCCAGCAGTTCTTC	CAWVPSQGQQFF
TRBV6-5	NA	13	TRBJ1-2	NA	TGTGCCAGCAGTTACTCCTCGGGTTCTGGCTACACCTTC	CASSYSSGSGYTF
TRBV18	NA	15	TRBJ2-2	NA	TGTGCCAGCTCACCGAGGGTCGTTTCAACCGGGGAGCTGTTTTTT	CASSPRVVSTGELFF
TRBV11-1	TRBD1	15	TRBJ1-2	NA	TGTGCCAGCAGCTTCGGACAGGCGGGCCCTGGGGGCTACACCTTC	CASSFGQAGPGGYTF
TRBV5-4	NA	15	TRBJ1-6	NA	TGTGCCAGCAGCGTGGGAGTAAACCCTAATTCACCCCTCCACTTT	CASSVGVNPNSPLHF
TRBV12-3/TRBV12-4	NA	12	TRBJ1-5	NA	TGTGCCAGCAAAATCGGCAATCAGCCCCAGCATTTT	CASKIGNQPQHF
TRBV6-6	TRBD1	15	TRBJ1-6	NA	TGTGCCAGCAGCCTACGACAGGGCGATAATTCACCCCTCCACTTT	CASSLRQGDNSPLHF
TRBV6-1	NA	15	TRBJ1-3	NA	TGTGCCAGCAGTGAAAACCCAGGGTCTGGAAACACCATATATTTT	CASSENPGSGNTIYF
TRBV5-4	NA	15	TRBJ1-4	once	TGTGCCAGCAGCTTCCAGGGGTTGACTAATGAAAAACTGTTTTTT	CASSFQGLTNEKLFF
TRBV5-1	NA	19	TRBJ2-6	NA	TGCGCCAGCAGCGCTTCCCCGGGACACGGACCTTCTGGGGCCAACGTCCTGACTTTC	CASSASPGHGPSGANVLTF
TRBV21-1	NA	17	TRBJ2-7	once	TGTGCCAGCAGCGCTTATCACCCGGGACAAATAGCCTACGAGCAGTACTTC	CASSAYHPGQIAYEQYF
TRBV29-1	NA	14	TRBJ2-1	NA	TGCAGCGTTGAGGGAGGAGGAGGGGTAAATGAGCAGTTCTTC	CSVEGGGGVNEQFF
TRBV9	TRBD1	15	TRBJ2-7	NA	TGTGCCAGCAGCGTCGGACAGGGCGAATCCTACGAGCAGTACTTC	CASSVGQGESYEQYF
TRBV18	TRBD1	16	TRBJ1-5	NA	TGTGCCAGCTCACCTCAGGAACAGGGGGCGGATCAGCCCCAGCATTTT	CASSPQEQGADQPQHF
TRBV11-2	TRBD1	15	TRBJ1-6	once	TGTGCCAGCAGCTTAGAGGCAGGGGGGACTTCACCCCTCCACTTT	CASSLEAGGTSPLHF
TRBV6-6	NA	15	TRBJ2-2	NA	TGTGCCAGCAGTTTGGACTACCAGAACACCGGGGAGCTGTTTTTT	CASSLDYQNTGELFF
TRBV11-2	TRBD1	15	TRBJ1-6	few	TGTGCCAGCAGCTTAGAGACAGGGGGAAATTCACCCCTCCACTTT	CASSLETGGNSPLHF
TRBV6-5	TRBD1	14	TRBJ1-2	NA	TGTGCCAGCAGTTACTCAGGGGGCGTGGAGGGCTACACCTTC	CASSYSGGVEGYTF
TRBV21-1	NA	16	TRBJ1-3	NA	TGTGCCAGCAGCAGCACAAATCTCAGCTCTGGAAACACCATATATTTT	CASSSTNLSSGNTIYF
TRBV18	NA	14	TRBJ1-1	NA	TGTGCCAGCTCACCCTCCCAGATGAACACTGAAGCTTTCTTT	CASSPSQMNTEAFF
TRBV5-1	TRBD2	20	TRBJ2-3	NA	TGCGCCAGCAGCTTGAGATGGACTAGCGAGGCGGATTGGGCCACAGATACGCAGTATTTT	CASSLRWTSEADWATDTQYF
TRBV10-2	TRBD1	14	TRBJ1-1	NA	TGCGCCAGCAGTGGGACAGGGGGCGTCACTGAAGCTTTCTTT	CASSGTGGVTEAFF
TRBV27	TRBD1	15	TRBJ1-5	once	TGTGCCAGCAGCCCGGGACAGGGGGCGAGTCAGCCCCAGCATTTT	CASSPGQGASQPQHF
TRBV25-1	TRBD1	15	TRBJ1-1	NA	TGTGCCAGCAGTGAGGGGCAGGGGGCAAGGACTGAAGCTTTCTTT	CASSEGQGARTEAFF
TRBV25-1	NA	16	TRBJ1-5	NA	TGTGCCAGCAGTGATTCGCAGGCGGGCGGCAATCAGCCCCAGCATTTT	CASSDSQAGGNQPQHF
TRBV30	TRBD1	13	TRBJ1-1	NA	TGTGCCTGGAGTAGACAGGGGGCATCTGAAGCTTTCTTT	CAWSRQGASEAFF
TRBV20-1	NA	15	TRBJ1-5	NA	TGCAGTGCTAGTCTAGGACAAGTTAGCAATCAGCCCCAGCATTTT	CSASLGQVSNQPQHF
TRBV6-5	NA	14	TRBJ1-4	NA	TGTGCCAGCAGGGGAGACGCAACTAATGAAAAACTGTTTTTT	CASRGDATNEKLFF
TRBV6-5	TRBD1	13	TRBJ1-5	NA	TGTGCCAGCAGGACAGGGGGATTCGGGCCCCAGCATTTT	CASRTGGFGPQHF
TRBV7-9	TRBD1	16	TRBJ1-1	NA	TGTGCCAGCAGCTTCGTCTTACAGGGGGCGTTGACTGAAGCTTTCTTT	CASSFVLQGALTEAFF
TRBV7-9	TRBD2	14	TRBJ2-3	NA	TGTGCCAGCAGCCTCCGGGACTACACAGATACGCAGTATTTT	CASSLRDYTDTQYF
TRBV5-1	NA	17	TRBJ2-5	NA	TGCGCCAGCAGCTGGGGGCTCAACACTGACAACCAAGAGACCCAGTACTTC	CASSWGLNTDNQETQYF
TRBV3-1/TRBV3-2	NA	14	TRBJ1-2	NA	TGTGCCAGCAGCCAAGTAGGCGGGTACTATGGCTACACCTTC	CASSQVGGYYGYTF
TRBV6-5	NA	12	TRBJ1-1	NA	TGTGCCAGCAGTCTCGTTTCGACTGAAGCTTTCTTT	CASSLVSTEAFF